Sequencing of this T cell receptor (beta chain) was carried out in a study of T cell responses to AZD1222 COVID-19 vaccine. Findings of the study overall: Among AZD1222 vaccinees, only five or six were seropositive at baseline. In all cases, repertoires were sampled only after the peak T cell response. Clonal diversity was possibly underestimated, and the donors were mostly white British, with more females.

The V and J ends lost 1 base and 0 bases respectively, with 10 bases between them. The CDR3 totals 16 residues. CDR1 and CDR2 from the germline V gene are LNHNV and YYDKDF (reference sequence). Concerning this clone itself: Its cognate antigen is unknown.

The table came from immunoSEQ multiplex PCR; TCRdb's copy has only in-frame clones and leaves some out. The sample comprises about 130,000 clones, about 93% of which are singletons, and 0.85% to 0.95% rests with the top ten. The chain employs TRBV15 and TRBJ1-5, with D possibly being TRBD1 (5 bases). The TCR sequence derives from an adult in good health. This sample comprised peripheral blood, obtained on day 0 of AZD1222 vaccination. Here the CDR3 DNA reads TGTGCCACCAGCAGAGGAGGGGCCTATAGCAATCAGCCCCAGCATTTT. This encodes CATSRGGAYSNQPQHF. The entire variable domain, with the rest obtained from reference TRBV15 and TRBJ1-5, is as follows: DAMVIQNPRYQVTQFGKPVTLSCSQTLNHNVMYWYQQKSSQAPKLLFHYYDKDFNNEADTPDNFQSRRPNTSFCFLDIRSPGLGDTAMYLCATSRGGAYSNQPQHFGDGTRLSIL.